This is a list of T cell receptor beta chains from one sample in a study of beta chain features in type 1 diabetes. TCRdb's table, derived via immunoSEQ multiplex PCR, lists solely in-frame clones and lacks some. Of 140,000 or so clones listed, more than 10% were seen once; the top ten hold approximately 1.3%. The specimen sequenced was central memory CD4+ T cells from blood. These receptors were collected from a man aged 18-30 years with type 1 diabetes. CDR3s include the opening cysteine and the closing phenylalanine or tryptophan.

>TRBV11-3|TRBJ1-6
CASSFDSPSSPLHF
>TRBV19|TRBJ1-2
CASSSSFGTYGYTF
>TRBV30|TRBJ1-1
CAWDRQGAEAFF
>TRBV15|TRBJ1-2
CAVGRASYGYTF
>TRBV7-9|TRBJ2-7
CASSLAPTSEQYF
>TRBV7-9|TRBJ2-6
CASSLAPGANVLTF
>TRBV30|TRBJ2-2
CAWNRNTGELFF
>TRBV9|TRBJ1-2
CASSLRDSWDGGYTF
>TRBV11-1|TRBJ2-5
CASSFVEKETQYF
>TRBV6-1|TRBJ2-7
CASNLMTDSEQYF
>TRBV13|TRBJ2-2
CASSSRPGGLPGELFF
>TRBV28|TRBJ2-6
CASSPAPGGRVNQAGANVLTF
>TRBV4-2|TRBJ1-4
CASSIPGARNEKLFF